These 23 T cell receptor beta chains originate from one sample sequenced in a study of cytomegalovirus exposure and HLA in healthy donors. The primer mix had 60 Vbeta and 13 Jbeta primers. Repertoires were generated with immunoSEQ multiplex PCR, while TCRdb's copy carries only in-frame clones and drops some. The sample table includes around 100,000 clones. Sequencing used PBMCs. These TCRs come from a man aged 35-49 years in good health and CMV-seronegative.

The chain combines TRBV7-2 with TRBJ2-7; TRBD1 matches 9 bases. The germline V gene encodes CDR1 SGHTA and CDR2 FQGNSA. This CDR3 spans 13 amino acids. Trimming took 5 bases from V and 3 from J; bases not matched to a gene: 2. The chain's CDR3 is CASSRTGVYEQYF. The CDR3 DNA reads TGTGCCAGCAGCCGGACAGGGGTCTACGAGCAGTACTTC.

J is TRBJ1-1 and V is TRBV19; D not resolved. This CDR3 has 13 amino acids. Germline V gene data show CDR1 as LNHDA and CDR2 as SQIVND (reference sequence). The V gene lost 7 bases and the J gene lost 6 bases, with 15 bases spanning the gap. DNA for the CDR3: TGTGCCAGTACCTCGATCTTAGTTCCTGAAGCTTTCTTT. It is translated as CASTSILVPEAFF.

V usage is TRBV27 and J usage is TRBJ2-7; 13 bases map to TRBD2. Germline CDR1 reads MNHEY; CDR2 reads SMNVEV (reference sequence). Losses at the gene ends were 3 bases for V and 1 base for J; bases not matched to a gene: 6. The CDR3 contains 17 residues. CDR3: CASSFGLAGASSYEQYF. The CDR3 coding sequence is TGTGCCAGCAGTTTTGGACTAGCGGGGGCGTCATCCTACGAGCAGTACTTC.

The chain has TRBV19 and TRBJ2-7; 9 nucleotides agree with TRBD2. The CDR3 extends over 16 amino acids. Germline CDR1 is LNHDA and CDR2 is SQIVND (reference sequence). The ends lost 5 bases at V and 2 bases at J; junction bases unmatched: 10. The CDR3 reads CASSAGISGGPYEQYF. The CDR3 nucleotides are TGTGCCAGTAGTGCCGGTATTAGCGGGGGACCCTACGAGCAGTACTTC.

This chain connects TRBV7-9 to TRBJ2-4, with 9 bases aligning to TRBD2. This CDR3 contains 19 residues. Germline values: CDR1 SEHNR, CDR2 FQNEAQ (reference sequence). The trim removed 4 bases at V and 0 bases at J, leaving 13 bases unmatched. CDR3 nucleotides: TGTGCCAGCAGCTACCAGGCGGGAGGGCCACGTGAAGCCAAAAACATTCAGTACTTC. Its translation: CASSYQAGGPREAKNIQYF.

The V and J genes are TRBV5-6 and TRBJ2-5, with 7 bases aligning to TRBD2. The CDR3 has 16 residues. Germline V gene sequence: CDR1 SGHDT, CDR2 YYEEEE. J lost 2 bases, V lost 1 base, and 8 bases had no gene match. The CDR3 is CASSLRSAGAQETQYF. In DNA form, the CDR3 reads TGTGCCAGCAGCTTGAGGTCTGCGGGAGCGCAAGAGACCCAGTACTTC.

The J gene is TRBJ2-7, the V gene TRBV18; tentatively, D is TRBD1 (5 bases). V gave up 6 bases and J gave up 4 bases, with 16 bases separating them. CDR1 is KGHSH, CDR2 LQKENI, per germline. The CDR3 extends over 14 amino acids. The CDR3 DNA sequence: TGTGCCAGCTCCTCGACCACGTCAGGGTACGAGCAGTACTTC. Its protein product is CASSSTTSGYEQYF.

The rearrangement uses TRBV14 and TRBJ1-1, with D hard to call. The CDR3 runs to 13 residues. From germline, CDR1 is SGHDN and CDR2 FVKESK. Trimming took off 5 bases at V and 0 bases at J, with 7 bases between the two ends. The CDR3 sequence is CASSEQLNTEAFF. The CDR3 nucleotides are TGTGCCAGCAGCGAACAGTTGAACACTGAAGCTTTCTTT.

The CDR3: CASSQESVGYEQYF. The CDR3 nucleotides are TGTGCCAGCAGCCAAGAGAGCGTCGGTTACGAGCAGTACTTC. The chain employs TRBV14 and TRBJ2-7; D is uncertain. V was pared by 0 bases and J by 4 bases, with 10 bases between. The length of the CDR3 is 14 residues. The V gene's germline CDR1 is SGHDN and CDR2 FVKESK.

This chain joins TRBV6-6 and TRBJ2-7; 9 bases map to TRBD1. The junction had 8 bases not matched to a gene; V was cut back by 6 bases and J by 2 bases. Germline CDR1 reads MNHNY; CDR2 reads SVGAGI (reference sequence). The CDR3 covers 15 residues. This CDR3 reads CASRIPGQGTYEQYF. In DNA, the CDR3 is TGTGCCAGCAGAATACCGGGACAGGGTACCTACGAGCAGTACTTC.

The chain combines TRBV30 with TRBJ2-2; D is possibly TRBD2 (6 bases). Deletions cut 3 bases from V and 6 bases from J, with 17 bases between. Germline-derived CDR1 and CDR2 are GTSNPN and SVGIG (reference sequence). The CDR3 loop spans 15 amino acids. CDR3 in amino acids: CAWRLFGGSPGELFF. The CDR3 coding sequence is TGTGCCTGGAGGCTTTTTGGGGGGAGCCCCGGGGAGCTGTTTTTT.

The chain links TRBV7-9 to TRBJ1-1; 10 positions agree with TRBD1. Germline V gene lookup returns CDR1 SEHNR and CDR2 FQNEAQ (reference sequence). Trimming at V came to 6 bases and at J to 4 bases, leaving 11 bases not matched to a gene. The CDR3 sequence is 16 residues long. CDR3 amino acids: CASSLPGQGFSTEAFF. CDR3 bases: TGTGCCAGCAGTCTTCCGGGACAGGGGTTCAGCACTGAAGCTTTCTTT.

The V call is TRBV2, the J call TRBJ1-1, with 9 nucleotides matching TRBD1. Germline V gene sequence: CDR1 SNHLY, CDR2 FYNNEI. J lost 6 bases, V lost 0 bases, and 5 bases had no gene match. CDR3 length: 15 amino acids. The CDR3 nucleotides are TGTGCCAGCAGTGAAGCCGGGACAGGGAAGGCTGAAGCTTTCTTT. It is translated as CASSEAGTGKAEAFF. The variable domain in full, with the rest retrieved from reference TRBV2 and TRBJ1-1, is EPEVTQTPSHQVTQMGQEVILRCVPISNHLYFYWYRQILGQKVEFLVSFYNNEISEKSEIFDDQFSVERPDGSNFTLKIRSTKLEDSAMYFCASSEAGTGKAEAFFGQGTRLTVV.

The chain joins TRBV7-9 to TRBJ2-2, with TRBD1 matching over 8 bases. V was pared by 1 base and J by 0 bases, with 1 base of the junction left unmatched. Germline-derived CDR1 and CDR2 are SEHNR and FQNEAQ (reference sequence). This CDR3 is built from 16 residues. CDR3 protein: CASSLGQGSNTGELFF. CDR3 nucleotides: TGTGCCAGCAGCTTAGGACAGGGGTCGAACACCGGGGAGCTGTTTTTT.

The V call is TRBV30, the J call TRBJ1-2, with 12 bases aligning to TRBD1. After removal of 6 bases from V and 8 bases from J, the junction contained 13 bases not matched to a gene. Germline CDR1 is GTSNPN and CDR2 is SVGIG (reference sequence). The CDR3 consists of 15 residues. DNA for the CDR3: TGTGCCTGCTCGACCTGGGGACAGGGGGCGGAAGGCTACACCTTC. This sequence encodes CACSTWGQGAEGYTF. Together with reference TRBV30 and TRBJ1-2, the CDR3 gives the full variable domain: SQTIHQWPATLVQPVGSPLSLECTVEGTSNPNLYWYRQAAGRGLQLLFYSVGIGQISSEVPQNLSASRPQDRQFILSSKKLLLSDSGFYLCACSTWGQGAEGYTFGSGTRLTVV.

The rearrangement uses TRBV5-4 and TRBJ2-7; 8 bases agree with TRBD2. V lost 4 bases, J lost 2 bases, and 11 bases stayed unmatched. Germline loops: CDR1 SGHNT, CDR2 YYREEE (reference sequence). This CDR3 is built from 16 residues. DNA for the CDR3: TGTGCCAGCAGCCCTGCTGTGGGAGCGGGGGCCTACGAGCAGTACTTC. Amino acids: CASSPAVGAGAYEQYF.

V gene TRBV7-8 combines with J gene TRBJ2-7, with 8 bases identical to TRBD2. The CDR3 is 15 amino acids. The V gene's germline CDR1 is SGHVS and CDR2 FQNEAQ. J was trimmed by 2 bases and V by 2 bases; bases with no gene match: 5. CDR3 nucleotides: TGTGCCAGCAGCTTAAAGCGGGGGATTCCCTACGAGCAGTACTTC. Translated: CASSLKRGIPYEQYF.

The rearrangement uses TRBV7-9 and TRBJ2-7, with D perhaps matching TRBD1 (6 bases). This CDR3 contains 14 residues. CDR1 SEHNR and CDR2 FQNEAQ come from the germline V gene (reference sequence). V lost 5 bases and J lost 2, with 13 bases in between. CDR3 sequence reads: CASSPWTETYEQYF. DNA of the CDR3: TGTGCCAGCAGCCCATGGACAGAAACCTACGAGCAGTACTTC.

The CDR3, as DNA: TGTGCCAGCAGCTTGTTGGGGGACTCATTAAGCTCCTATAATTCACCCCTCCACTTT. Translating it yields CASSLLGDSLSSYNSPLHF. The chain couples TRBV5-4 to TRBJ1-6; tentatively, D is TRBD1 (5 bases). The CDR3 is 19 residues long. Trimming cost V 1 base and J 0 bases, with 17 bases left between them. CDR1 SGHNT and CDR2 YYREEE come from the germline V gene (reference sequence). Filled out from reference TRBV5-4 and TRBJ1-6, the complete variable domain reads ETGVTQSPTHLIKTRGQQVTLRCSSQSGHNTVSWYQQALGQGPQFIFQYYREEENGRGNFPPRFSGLQFPNYSSELNVNALELDDSALYLCASSLLGDSLSSYNSPLHFGNGTRLTVT.

The V and J genes are TRBV28 and TRBJ2-5, with 9 bases lining up with TRBD1. V lost 8 bases to trimming and J lost 2 bases; unmatched junction nucleotides: 9. Germline loops: CDR1 MDHEN, CDR2 SYDVKM. The CDR3 consists of 15 residues. CDR3 bases: TGTGCCAGCCGCGGACAGGGGTCCCAGCAAGAGACCCAGTACTTC. Protein: CASRGQGSQQETQYF.

The chain recombines TRBV28 with TRBJ2-6; possibly TRBD2 for D (6 bases). The CDR3 totals 16 residues. Trimming cost V 3 bases and J 0 bases, with 9 bases left between them. The germline CDR1 and CDR2 sequences are MDHEN and SYDVKM. The chain's CDR3 is CASSLAGYSGANVLTF. In DNA, the CDR3 is TGTGCCAGCAGTTTGGCGGGATACTCTGGGGCCAACGTCCTGACTTTC. Full variable domain (remainder filled in from reference TRBV28 and TRBJ2-6): DVKVTQSSRYLVKRTGEKVFLECVQDMDHENMFWYRQDPGLGLRLIYFSYDVKMKEKGDIPEGYSVSREKKERFSLILESASTNQTSMYLCASSLAGYSGANVLTFGAGSRLTVL.

CDR3 in DNA: TGTGCCAGCAGCAAAGCGGGGCTAGCGGGAGCTCGGAACATTCAGTACTTC. This sequence encodes CASSKAGLAGARNIQYF. V usage is TRBV21-1 and J usage is TRBJ2-4; TRBD2, the D gene given by the table, was not confirmed from the DNA. TRBV21-1 is assigned pseudogene status. The CDR3 has 17 amino acids.

The chain couples TRBV5-1 to TRBJ2-4, with 9 bases lining up with TRBD1. In germline, CDR1 is SGHRS, CDR2 YFSETQ. The CDR3 extends over 14 amino acids. Trimming cost V 7 bases and J 8 bases; bases outside gene matches: 10. The CDR3 sequence: CASGPGQGLDIQYF. The DNA for the CDR3 is TGCGCCAGCGGTCCGGGACAGGGTTTAGACATTCAGTACTTC.